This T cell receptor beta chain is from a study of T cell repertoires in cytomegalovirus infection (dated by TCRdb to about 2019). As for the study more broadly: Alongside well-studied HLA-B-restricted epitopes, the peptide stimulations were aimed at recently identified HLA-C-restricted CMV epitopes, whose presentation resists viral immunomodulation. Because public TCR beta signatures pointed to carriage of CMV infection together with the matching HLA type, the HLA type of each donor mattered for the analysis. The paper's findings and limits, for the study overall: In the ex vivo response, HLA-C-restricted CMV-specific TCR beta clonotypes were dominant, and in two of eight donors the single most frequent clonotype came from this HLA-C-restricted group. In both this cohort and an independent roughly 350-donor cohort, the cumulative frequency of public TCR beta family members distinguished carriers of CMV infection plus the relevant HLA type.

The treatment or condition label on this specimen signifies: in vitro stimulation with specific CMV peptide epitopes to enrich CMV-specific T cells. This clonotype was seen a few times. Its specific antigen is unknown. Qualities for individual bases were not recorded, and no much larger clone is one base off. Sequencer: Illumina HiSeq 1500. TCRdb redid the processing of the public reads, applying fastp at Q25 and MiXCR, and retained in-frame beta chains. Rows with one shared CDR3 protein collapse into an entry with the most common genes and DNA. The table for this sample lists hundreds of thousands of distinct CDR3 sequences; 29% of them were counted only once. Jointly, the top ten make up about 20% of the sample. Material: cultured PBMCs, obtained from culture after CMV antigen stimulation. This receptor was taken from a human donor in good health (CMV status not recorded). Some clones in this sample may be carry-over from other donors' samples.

The DNA is TGTGCCAGCAGGAACCATGAGGGAGTCTCCTACAATGAGCAGTTCTTC. This gives the protein CASRNHEGVSYNEQFF. This receptor chain uses TRBV7-2 and TRBJ2-1; possibly the D gene is TRBD2, per 5 matching bases. The CDR3 starts with the cysteine, ends with the phenylalanine, and has 16 residues. Here the CDR3 DNA is all that survives: 48 bases in frame from base 1. Deletion took 6 bases off V and 0 bases off J, with a span of 15 bases between the germline ends. CDR1 and CDR2, looked up from the germline V gene, are SGHTA and FQGNSA.